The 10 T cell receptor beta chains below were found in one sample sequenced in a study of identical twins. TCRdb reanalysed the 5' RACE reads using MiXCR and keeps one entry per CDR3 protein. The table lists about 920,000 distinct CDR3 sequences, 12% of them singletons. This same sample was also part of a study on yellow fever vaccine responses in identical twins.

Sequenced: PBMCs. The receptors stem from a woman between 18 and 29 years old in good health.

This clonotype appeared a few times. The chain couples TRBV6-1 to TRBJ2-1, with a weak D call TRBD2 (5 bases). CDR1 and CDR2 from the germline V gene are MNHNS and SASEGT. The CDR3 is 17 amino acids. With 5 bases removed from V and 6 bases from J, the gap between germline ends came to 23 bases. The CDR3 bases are TGTGCCAGCAGTCAACCCGCAGGACTTGCGCTGGTCAATGAGCAGTTCTTC. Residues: CASSQPAGLALVNEQFF.

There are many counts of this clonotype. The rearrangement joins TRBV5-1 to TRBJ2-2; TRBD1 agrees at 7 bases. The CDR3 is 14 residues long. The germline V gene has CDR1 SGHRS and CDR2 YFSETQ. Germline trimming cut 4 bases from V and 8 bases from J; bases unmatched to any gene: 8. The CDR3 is CASSPGQAQGELFF. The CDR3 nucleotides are TGCGCCAGCAGCCCCGGACAGGCTCAAGGGGAGCTGTTTTTT.

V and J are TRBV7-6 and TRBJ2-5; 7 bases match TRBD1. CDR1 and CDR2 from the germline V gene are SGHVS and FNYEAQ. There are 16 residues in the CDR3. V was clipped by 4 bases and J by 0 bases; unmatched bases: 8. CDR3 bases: TGTGCCAGCAGCTCCCAAGGCGACAGGGACCAAGAGACCCAGTACTTC. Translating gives CASSSQGDRDQETQYF.

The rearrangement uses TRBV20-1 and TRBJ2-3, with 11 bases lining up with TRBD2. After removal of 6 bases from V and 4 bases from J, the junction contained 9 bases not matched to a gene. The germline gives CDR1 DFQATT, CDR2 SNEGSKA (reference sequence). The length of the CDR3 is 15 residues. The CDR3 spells CSAPVVAGGSDTQYF. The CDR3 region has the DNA TGCAGTGCCCCAGTGGTAGCGGGAGGGTCAGATACGCAGTATTTT.

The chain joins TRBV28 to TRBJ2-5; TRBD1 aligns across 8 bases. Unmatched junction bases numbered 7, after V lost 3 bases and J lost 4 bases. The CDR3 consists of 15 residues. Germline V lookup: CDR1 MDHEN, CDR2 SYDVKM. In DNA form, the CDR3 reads TGTGCCAGCAGTTTTTTGGACAGGGATATAGAGACCCAGTACTTC. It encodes CASSFLDRDIETQYF.

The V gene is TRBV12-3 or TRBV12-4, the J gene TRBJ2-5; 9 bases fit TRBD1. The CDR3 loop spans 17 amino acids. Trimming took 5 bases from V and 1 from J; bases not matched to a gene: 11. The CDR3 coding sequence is TGTGCCAGCAGTCTTCGGTGGGGGGACAGGGCCCAAGAGACCCAGTACTTC. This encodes CASSLRWGDRAQETQYF.

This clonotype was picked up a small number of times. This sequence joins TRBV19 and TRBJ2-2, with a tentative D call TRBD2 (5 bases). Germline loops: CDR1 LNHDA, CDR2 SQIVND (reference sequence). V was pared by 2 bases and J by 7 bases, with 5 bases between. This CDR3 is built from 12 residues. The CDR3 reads CASSISGGELFF. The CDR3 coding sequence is TGTGCCAGTAGTATAAGCGGCGGGGAGCTGTTTTTT.

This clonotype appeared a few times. CDR3 residues: CSARDQGGTDTQYF. CDR3 DNA: TGCAGTGCTAGAGACCAGGGGGGCACAGATACGCAGTATTTT. The chain couples TRBV20-1 to TRBJ2-3, with 7 positions matching TRBD1. This CDR3 is built from 14 residues. V lost 0 bases and J lost 1; bases outside the gene matches: 1. CDR1 is DFQATT and CDR2 is SNEGSKA in the germline V gene (reference sequence).

DNA of the CDR3: TGCAGTGCTAGCGTGCTAGCGGGATCTTACGAGCAGTACTTC. It is translated as CSASVLAGSYEQYF. The chain recombines TRBV20-1 with TRBJ2-7, with TRBD2 identical over 9 bases. This CDR3 has 14 residues. CDR1 and CDR2 from the germline V gene are DFQATT and SNEGSKA (reference sequence). The V gene end was trimmed by 3 bases and the J gene end by 4 bases; junction bases not matched to a gene: 7.

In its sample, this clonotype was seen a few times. CDR3 sequence (DNA): TGTGCCAGCAGCCGAAAGGGGGACAGGGTCAAGGGCAATGAGCAGTTCTTC. As protein: CASSRKGDRVKGNEQFF. The chain employs TRBV27 and TRBJ2-1; 9 nucleotides align to TRBD1. V shed 6 bases and J 6 bases; nucleotides not matched to a gene: 15. Germline V gene data show CDR1 as MNHEY and CDR2 as SMNVEV (reference sequence). This CDR3 region has 17 residues.